This note documents a single T cell receptor beta chain sequence. Its antigen is still unknown. Measured with immunoSEQ multiplex PCR; TCRdb has only the in-frame clones, and not every one. The sample holds 50,000 to 60,000 clones, less than 85% seen once. This sample is drawn from a study of radiotherapy plus CTLA-4 blockade in lung cancer. Broader study findings: Early blood T cell clone dynamics, with interferon-beta, were reported to best predict response. In blood, after radiotherapy plus ipilimumab, tumor-derived TCR clones expanded.

Focal radiation was given together with CTLA-4 blockade (ipilimumab) to patients with chemo-refractory metastatic non-small-cell lung cancer. The length of the CDR3 is 13 residues. V was shortened by 7 bases and J by 8 bases, with 17 bases between the two germline ends. Looked up from germline, CDR1 is LNHDA and CDR2 is SQIVND (reference sequence). This material consisted of peripheral blood, taken from a patient treated with radiotherapy plus ipilimumab. This clonotype was sampled from a human donor with non-small cell lung cancer who had a complete response to radiotherapy plus ipilimumab. V gene TRBV19 combines with J gene TRBJ1-1, with D tentatively TRBD1 (6 bases). CDR3 bases: TGTGCCAGTATAAACAGGGCCAGCAGGGAAGCTTTCTTT. Translated: CASINRASREAFF. The whole variable domain, remainder taken from reference TRBV19 and TRBJ1-1, is DGGITQSPKYLFRKEGQNVTLSCEQNLNHDAMYWYRQDPGQGLRLIYYSQIVNDFQKGDIAEGYSVSREKKESFPLTVTSAQKNPTAFYLCASINRASREAFFGQGTRLTVV.